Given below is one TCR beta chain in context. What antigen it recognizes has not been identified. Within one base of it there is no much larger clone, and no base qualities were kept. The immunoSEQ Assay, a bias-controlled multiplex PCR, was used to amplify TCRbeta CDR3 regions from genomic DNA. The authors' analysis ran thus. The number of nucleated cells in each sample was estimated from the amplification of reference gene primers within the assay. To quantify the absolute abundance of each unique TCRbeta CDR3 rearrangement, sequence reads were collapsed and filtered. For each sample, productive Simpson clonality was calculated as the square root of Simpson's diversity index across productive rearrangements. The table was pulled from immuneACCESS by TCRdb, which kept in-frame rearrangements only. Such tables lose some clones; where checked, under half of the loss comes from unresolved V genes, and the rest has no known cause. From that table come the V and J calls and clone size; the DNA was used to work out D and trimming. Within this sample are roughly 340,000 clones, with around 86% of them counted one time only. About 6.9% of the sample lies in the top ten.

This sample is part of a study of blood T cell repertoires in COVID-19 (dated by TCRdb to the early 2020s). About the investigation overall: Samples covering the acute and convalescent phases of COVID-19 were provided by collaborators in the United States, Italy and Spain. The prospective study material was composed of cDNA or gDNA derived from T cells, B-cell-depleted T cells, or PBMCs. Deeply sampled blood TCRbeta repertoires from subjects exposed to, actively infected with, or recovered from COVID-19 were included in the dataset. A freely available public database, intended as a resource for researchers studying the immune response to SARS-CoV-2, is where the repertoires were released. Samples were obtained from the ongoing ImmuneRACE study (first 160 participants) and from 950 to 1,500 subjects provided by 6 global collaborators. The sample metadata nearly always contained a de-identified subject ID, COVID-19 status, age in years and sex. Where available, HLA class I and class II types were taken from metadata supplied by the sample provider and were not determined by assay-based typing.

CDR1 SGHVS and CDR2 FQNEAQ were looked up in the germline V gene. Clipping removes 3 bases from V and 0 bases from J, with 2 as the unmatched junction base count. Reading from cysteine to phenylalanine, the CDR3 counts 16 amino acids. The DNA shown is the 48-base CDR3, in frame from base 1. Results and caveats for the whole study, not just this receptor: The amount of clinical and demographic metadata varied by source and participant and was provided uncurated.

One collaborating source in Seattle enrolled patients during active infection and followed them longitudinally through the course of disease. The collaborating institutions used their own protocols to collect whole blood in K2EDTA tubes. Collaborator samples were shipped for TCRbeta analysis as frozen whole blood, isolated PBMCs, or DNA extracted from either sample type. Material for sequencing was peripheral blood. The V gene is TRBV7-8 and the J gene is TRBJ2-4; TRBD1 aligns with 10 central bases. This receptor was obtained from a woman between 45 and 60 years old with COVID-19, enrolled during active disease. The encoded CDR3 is CASSLRQGAAKNIQYF. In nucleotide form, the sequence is TGTGCCAGCAGCTTGCGACAGGGGGCAGCCAAAAACATTCAGTACTTC.